The T cell receptor (beta chain) described here comes from a study of PD-L1 blockade in urothelial cancer. This CDR3 contains 16 residues. V was clipped by 5 bases and J by 8 bases; unmatched bases: 15. CDR1 SGHVS and CDR2 FNYEAQ come from the germline V gene. Produced via immunoSEQ multiplex PCR; TCRdb's table is partial and in-frame only. Here the sample spans some 50,000 clones, roughly 84% being singletons. Stated time point: peripheral blood 6 weeks after treatment start. Each patient gave between 1 and 8 samples, pretreatment and on-treatment. This specimen was PBMCs, taken around atezolizumab (anti-PD-L1) treatment. This chain links TRBV7-6 with TRBJ2-1, with TRBD2 matching 7 bases. The receptor comes from a man over 45 with urothelial cancer. The CDR3 DNA sequence: TGTGCCAGCAGCCTTAGGGAGGGGCTAGCCCGCGATGAGCAGTTCTTC. Translation: CASSLREGLARDEQFF.